The rows below give T cell receptor beta chains drawn from one sample of a study of OX40 agonist ivuxolimab in advanced cancers. TCRdb's copy holds only in-frame clones and misses some; the assay was immunoSEQ multiplex PCR. The table shows more than 20,000 clones, with approximately 86% occurring only once. The starting material was CD4+ or CD8+ T cells sorted from blood, obtained in a trial of the OX40 agonist ivuxolimab. The source is an adult with an advanced solid tumor such as melanoma, head and neck, liver or kidney cancer. CDR3s include the opening cysteine and the closing phenylalanine or tryptophan. D genes are given only for firm matches.

TRBJ1-1	TRBV7-6	NA	CASSLVTAYKNTEAFF	TGTGCCAGCAGCTTAGTTACAGCGTATAAAAACACTGAAGCTTTCTTT
TRBJ2-3	TRBV28	TRBD1	CASSRDRYFTDTQYF	TGTGCCAGCAGTCGGGACAGATATTTCACAGATACGCAGTATTTT
TRBJ2-2	TRBV6-5	NA	CASSLPSGELFF	TGTGCCAGCAGCCTCCCCAGCGGGGAGCTGTTTTTT
TRBJ2-7	TRBV19	NA	CASSRTAGNEQYF	TGTGCCAGTAGTAGGACGGCGGGAAACGAGCAGTACTTC
TRBJ2-7	TRBV5-1	TRBD1	CASSLANRGAYEQYF	TGCGCCAGCAGCTTGGCCAACAGGGGAGCCTACGAGCAGTACTTC
TRBJ1-2	TRBV29-1	TRBD1	CSVWVGGQGASIYGYTF	TGCAGCGTTTGGGTGGGCGGACAGGGGGCTTCTATCTACGGCTACACCTTC
TRBJ1-2	TRBV10-3	NA	CAISPGEGYTF	TGTGCCATCAGTCCAGGGGAGGGCTACACCTTC
TRBJ1-2	TRBV7-2	NA	CASSSDTYYGYTF	TGTGCCAGCAGCTCGGACACCTACTATGGCTACACCTTC
TRBJ2-1	TRBV27	TRBD2	CASSQILAGGPHEQFF	TGTGCCAGCAGTCAGATACTAGCGGGGGGGCCTCATGAGCAGTTCTTC
TRBJ1-1	TRBV5-1	NA	CASSLAEGSNTEAFF	TGCGCCAGCAGCTTGGCCGAAGGATCCAACACTGAAGCTTTCTTT
TRBJ1-6	TRBV28	NA	CASSLVGGTGPYNSPLHF	TGTGCCAGCAGTTTAGTCGGGGGTACAGGCCCCTATAATTCACCCCTCCACTTT
TRBJ1-1	TRBV5-4	NA	CASSRAAYTEAFF	TGTGCCAGCAGCCGGGCGGCGTACACTGAAGCTTTCTTT
TRBJ1-1	TRBV30	TRBD1	CASEDRVPSFNTEAFF	TGTGCCAGCGAGGACAGGGTTCCCTCCTTCAACACTGAAGCTTTCTTT
TRBJ2-3	TRBV11-2	TRBD2	CASSQASGATDTQYF	TGTGCCAGCAGCCAAGCTAGCGGGGCCACAGATACGCAGTATTTT
TRBJ2-2	TRBV7-8	NA	CASDPDTGELFF	TGTGCCAGCGACCCGGACACCGGGGAGCTGTTTTTT
TRBJ2-1	TRBV27	NA	CASSPPLQRYSYNEQFF	TGTGCCAGCAGTCCGCCTCTCCAGCGGTACTCCTACAATGAGCAGTTCTTC
TRBJ2-1	TRBV18	NA	CASSPTPTGGGLNEQFF	TGTGCCAGCTCACCGACTCCTACAGGGGGGGGATTAAATGAGCAGTTCTTC
TRBJ2-1	TRBV13	NA	CASSLALWTQQFF	TGTGCCAGCAGCCTGGCCCTATGGACTCAGCAGTTCTTC
TRBJ2-5	TRBV27	NA	CATQGRETQYF	TGTGCCACCCAGGGCAGGGAGACCCAGTACTTC
TRBJ2-2	TRBV12-5	TRBD1	CASGLGPGTGILSGELFF	TGTGCTAGTGGTTTGGGCCCTGGGACAGGGATTTTATCCGGGGAGCTGTTTTTT
TRBJ2-5	TRBV7-8	TRBD1	CASSEGQQETQYF	TGTGCCAGCAGCGAGGGACAGCAAGAGACCCAGTACTTC
TRBJ1-3	TRBV7-2	NA	CASSLVSGVSSGNTIYF	TGTGCCAGCAGCTTAGTGTCAGGCGTGAGCTCTGGAAACACCATATATTTT